Listed below are T cell receptor beta chains from one sample, sequenced in a study of a mutant IDH1 vaccine in newly diagnosed glioma. No antigen is known for these receptors. Data came from immunoSEQ multiplex PCR; TCRdb stores just in-frame clones and leaves some out. The sample has approximately 30,000 clones; over 70% are singletons. The sequences come from PBMCs, collected from a glioma patient whose treatment included an IDH1 peptide vaccine. These TCRs come from a woman aged 25 to 39 with glioma. Some clones in this sample may be carry-over from other donors' samples. Each CDR3 is given with its conserved first and last residue. Fields, in order: D gene, J gene, V gene, clone size, CDR3 DNA, CDR3 protein. The D gene is left open where the match is weak. Clone size is given for some rows only: seen once, a few or many times, or a class if the clone is expanded.

. TRBJ1-1 TRBV30 . TGTGCCTGGAGGTTGGGGTGGAACACTGAAGCTTTCTTT CAWRLGWNTEAFF
. TRBJ2-3 TRBV2 . TGTGCCAGCGGCGGAGAACTCACAGATACGCAGTATTTT CASGGELTDTQYF
. TRBJ2-1 TRBV11-3 few TGTGCCAGCAGCTTAGTCGCGAATGAGCAGTTCTTC CASSLVANEQFF
TRBD1 TRBJ2-5 TRBV5-1 once TGCGCCAGCAGCTCACAAACCACAGGGGGGTCGGAGACCCAGTACTTC CASSSQTTGGSETQYF
. TRBJ1-1 TRBV5-8 few TGTGCCAGCAGCCTGGATGGTAGGAACACTGAAGCTTTCTTT CASSLDGRNTEAFF
. TRBJ1-4 TRBV6-1 few TGTGCCAGCAACCCGGGGACAACCTATGAAAAACTGTTTTTT CASNPGTTYEKLFF
. TRBJ2-7 TRBV6-1 . TGTGCCAGCAGTGAAGAAGTTGTCTCCTACGAGCAGTACTTC CASSEEVVSYEQYF
. TRBJ1-2 TRBV15 . TGTGCCACCAGCAGAGAGGGGCAGGGTGATGGCTACACCTTC CATSREGQGDGYTF
TRBD1 TRBJ2-1 TRBV6-5 once TGTGCCAGCAGTCCGACAGGGAACCTCAACAATGAGCAGTTCTTC CASSPTGNLNNEQFF
TRBD1 TRBJ2-4 TRBV7-2 . TGTGCCAGCAGCCCCGGGACAGGGAACATTCAGTACTTC CASSPGTGNIQYF
. TRBJ2-5 TRBV20-1 . TGCAGTGCTACCCTGGAGACCCAGTACTTC CSATLETQYF
. TRBJ2-5 TRBV29-1 . TGCAGCGTTGTGTCCAGGGGTGAAGAGACCCAGTACTTC CSVVSRGEETQYF
. TRBJ2-1 TRBV4-1 . TGCGCCAGCAGCCGGACTCTAAACAATGAGCAGTTCTTC CASSRTLNNEQFF
TRBD2 TRBJ2-2 TRBV4-1 once TGCGCCAGCAGCCAAGGGGGACTAGCGGGAGGGCGGCGCACCGGGGAGCTGTTTTTT CASSQGGLAGGRRTGELFF
TRBD1 TRBJ1-5 TRBV23-1 few TGCGCCAGCAGTCAAAACCCAGGGACAGACAATCAGCCCCAGCATTTT CASSQNPGTDNQPQHF
. TRBJ1-2 TRBV10-3 . TGTGCCATCAGGGGAGGAGGGGAATATGGCTACACCTTC CAIRGGGEYGYTF
TRBD2 TRBJ2-1 TRBV27 . TGTGCCAGCAGTTTAAGCCCACTAGCGGGATTAAATGAGCAGTTCTTC CASSLSPLAGLNEQFF
. TRBJ1-3 TRBV19 few TGTGCCAGTAGTATGGTAGCAGGGCATGGAAACACCATATATTTT CASSMVAGHGNTIYF
TRBD2 TRBJ2-1 TRBV29-1 once TGCAGCGTGGAAGGACTAGCCTTAAAAACATACAATGAGCAGTTCTTC CSVEGLALKTYNEQFF
. TRBJ2-1 TRBV19 . TGTGCCAGTAGTAATTGGGACGGCAATGAGCAGTTCTTC CASSNWDGNEQFF
. TRBJ1-2 TRBV21-1 . TGTGCCAGCAGCAAAATAGTTGCAGGGTTGGGGTACTATGGCTACACCTTC CASSKIVAGLGYYGYTF
. TRBJ1-4 TRBV6-6 . TGTGCCAGCAGTTACTCGGGGGCCGATAATGAAAAACTGTTTTTT CASSYSGADNEKLFF
TRBD1 TRBJ1-5 TRBV30 . TGTGCCTGGCAAGTCACTGGGGGACAGGTGAATCAGCCCCAGCATTTT CAWQVTGGQVNQPQHF
. TRBJ2-7 TRBV9 . TGTGCCAGCAGCGCCCAGACAAATTCCTACGAGCAGTACTTC CASSAQTNSYEQYF
TRBD1 TRBJ2-1 TRBV13 . TGTGCCAGCAGCTTAGTTGCCCGGGACAGGGTGAATAATGAGCAGTTCTTC CASSLVARDRVNNEQFF
. TRBJ1-2 TRBV5-4 . TGTGCCAGCAGCTTGTCGGGGGCGGGTGGCTACACCTTC CASSLSGAGGYTF
TRBD2 TRBJ2-3 TRBV9 . TGTGCCAGCAGCGTAGGCGGGAGCCCCACAGATACGCAGTATTTT CASSVGGSPTDTQYF
. TRBJ1-2 TRBV14 . TGTGCCAGCAGCCAAGATTCTAGAGCTCCTTATGGCTACACCTTC CASSQDSRAPYGYTF
. TRBJ2-2 TRBV10-1 few TGCGCCAGCAGTGAGTCTACTAGGGGCGGGGAGCTGTTTTTT CASSESTRGGELFF
TRBD1 TRBJ2-3 TRBV19 . TGTGCCAGTAGAGGGACAGCCACAGATACGCAGTATTTT CASRGTATDTQYF
. TRBJ1-1 TRBV30 . TGTGCCTGGACGGGGGCCGTGAACACTGAAGCTTTCTTT CAWTGAVNTEAFF
TRBD2 TRBJ2-1 TRBV6-6 few TGTGCCAGCAGTTCGCTAGGGAGGGCGCCCTACAATGAGCAGTTCTTC CASSSLGRAPYNEQFF
. TRBJ2-3 TRBV29-1 . TGCAGCGCTCCAGGGCCGGGCTCAGATACGCAGTATTTT CSAPGPGSDTQYF
. TRBJ2-6 TRBV15 . TGTGCAGCTGGGGACTCTGGGGCCAACGTCCTGACTTTC CAAGDSGANVLTF
. TRBJ1-1 TRBV6-5 . TGTGCCAGCAGTTACGCCGAGCCTTTGAACACTGAAGCTTTCTTT CASSYAEPLNTEAFF
. TRBJ2-2 TRBV7-9 . TGTGCCAGCAGCCCATCGAACACCGGGGAGCTGTTTTTT CASSPSNTGELFF
TRBD2 TRBJ2-3 TRBV27 . TGTGCCAGCAGTATATTTAGCGGGAGTCCGGATACGCAGTATTTT CASSIFSGSPDTQYF
. TRBJ2-7 TRBV5-4 . TGTGCCAGCAGCCGTCAGGGCGGCAACGAGCAGTACTTC CASSRQGGNEQYF
. TRBJ2-1 TRBV9 . TGTGCCAGCAGCACGGACAGAAAGCAGTTCTTC CASSTDRKQFF
. TRBJ2-1 TRBV15 few TGTGCCACCAGCAGGAACAGGTTAGATTATAGCTCCTACAATGAGCAGTTCTTC CATSRNRLDYSSYNEQFF
. TRBJ2-7 TRBV5-6 medium-sized TGTGCCAGCAGCTTGGGGTCCAAAGTGCAGTACTTC CASSLGSKVQYF
TRBD2 TRBJ2-2 TRBV27 . TGTGCCAGCAGTTTGACTAGCGGGCCGACCGGGGAGCTGTTTTTT CASSLTSGPTGELFF
. TRBJ1-4 TRBV30 few TGTGCCTGGAGCCCCTATGAAAAACTGTTTTTT CAWSPYEKLFF
. TRBJ1-1 TRBV19 few TGTGCCAGCCGACCGACGGCGCTCAAAGCTTTCTTT CASRPTALKAFF
. TRBJ1-1 TRBV2 . TGTGCCATCCAGGACAGAGTTAACACTGAAGCTTTCTTT CAIQDRVNTEAFF